What follows are 16 T cell receptor beta chains derived from one specimen sequenced in a study of tumor-infiltrating lymphocytes in primary liver carcinoma. The researchers produced TCR beta cDNA from 500 to 550 ng total RNA with a constant-region primer. Three rounds of nested multiplex PCR with slightly modified ARM-PCR produced TCR beta libraries. Researchers ran the first two PCR rounds for roughly 10 cycles each with TRBV1-TRBV30 forward primers and a C-beta reverse primer. TCRdb re-called the multiplex PCR reads through MiXCR, storing one row per CDR3 protein. The sample carries 150,000 to 200,000 distinct CDR3 sequences, 60% recorded once. Germline DNA was also extracted, and blood RNA was taken from unsorted whole blood. What was sequenced was peripheral blood. The origin of the receptors is a man in his forties or fifties with primary liver carcinoma and hepatitis B virus infection.

This clonotype appeared a few times. A much larger clone lies a single base off, so this may be a read error. The chain employs TRBV11-2 and TRBJ2-7, with D perhaps TRBD2 (7 bases). The germline V and J ends were trimmed by 5 bases and 6 bases, with 20 bases remaining between them. The CDR3 extends over 15 amino acids. The germline V gene has CDR1 SGHAT and CDR2 FQNNGV. This chain's CDR3 is CASSRIRGRALEQYF. CDR3 bases: TGTGCCAGCAGCAGAATAAGGGGGAGGGCCCTCGAGCAGTACTTC.

The rearrangement links TRBV6-5 to TRBJ1-6; TRBD1 agrees at 7 bases. With 2 bases clipped from V and 10 bases from J, the junction kept 8 bases outside the gene matches. This CDR3 spans 15 amino acids. Per germline, CDR1 MNHEY and CDR2 SVGAGI. The CDR3 sequence: CASSYTQGLESPLHF. CDR3 DNA: TGTGCCAGCAGTTACACACAGGGGCTGGAGTCACCCCTCCACTTT.

The chain combines TRBV7-9 with TRBJ2-1; a possible D gene is TRBD1 (5 bases). Trimming removed 1 base at V and 14 bases at J, with 9 bases between. This CDR3 has 11 amino acids. Germline lookup yields CDR1 SEHNR and CDR2 FQNEAQ (reference sequence). DNA for the CDR3: TGTGCCAGCAGCTTAGAAGGGGCCGAGTTCTTC. Protein product: CASSLEGAEFF.

This clonotype appeared many times. The genes are TRBV11-2 and TRBJ1-4; TRBD1 matches 8 bases. The length of the CDR3 is 14 residues. The V gene's germline CDR1 is SGHAT and CDR2 FQNNGV. V was pared by 1 base and J by 10 bases, with 5 bases of the junction left unmatched. In DNA, the CDR3 is TGTGCCAGCAGCTTAGGACAGGGGATCGGAAAACTGTTTTTT. Its protein is CASSLGQGIGKLFF.

V usage is TRBV30 and J usage is TRBJ1-2; a possible D gene is TRBD1 (5 bases). CDR1 is GTSNPN and CDR2 is SVGIG in the germline V gene (reference sequence). CDR3 length equals 13 residues. V was clipped by 2 bases and J by 8 bases, with 15 bases between them. This chain's CDR3 is CAWSPSTRGGYTF. The CDR3 DNA is TGTGCCTGGAGTCCTTCGACAAGGGGAGGCTACACCTTC. Full variable domain (missing parts from reference TRBV30 and TRBJ1-2): SQTIHQWPATLVQPVGSPLSLECTVEGTSNPNLYWYRQAAGRGLQLLFYSVGIGQISSEVPQNLSASRPQDRQFILSSKKLLLSDSGFYLCAWSPSTRGGYTFGSGTRLTVV.

A note on this clonotype: An end of the junction differs from the germline gene, which may be a read error. The chain recombines TRBV29-1 with TRBJ1-2; D not certain. Germline V lookup: CDR1 SQVTM, CDR2 ANQGSEA. The CDR3 length is 11 residues. The CDR3 region is CSVGGDYGYTF. The DNA for the CDR3 is TGCAGTGTTGGCGGGGACTATGGCTACACCTTC.

V gene TRBV7-8 combines with J gene TRBJ2-1, with 15 bases identical to TRBD2. The CDR3 has 16 amino acids. CDR1 SGHVS and CDR2 FQNEAQ come from the germline V gene. Trimming removed 6 bases from V and 7 bases from J; junction bases left unmatched: 7. The chain's CDR3 is CASRSGLAGGPNEQFF. The CDR3 nucleotides are TGTGCCAGCAGGTCCGGACTAGCGGGAGGGCCAAATGAGCAGTTCTTC. The full variable domain, rest sourced from reference TRBV7-8 and TRBJ2-1, is GAGVSQSPRYKVAKRGQDVALRCDPISGHVSLFWYQQALGQGPEFLTYFQNEAQLDKSGLPSDRFFAERPEGSVSTLKIQRTQQEDSAVYLCASRSGLAGGPNEQFFGPGTRLTVL.

J is TRBJ2-3 and V is TRBV6-6, with 10 nucleotides matching TRBD2. Trimming took 1 base from V and 5 from J; bases not matched to a gene: 6. The CDR3 sequence is 16 residues long. Germline V CDR1 and CDR2: MNHNY, SVGAGI (reference sequence). CDR3 nucleotide sequence: TGTGCCAGCAGTTACTTAGCGGGAGGATCGAAAGATACGCAGTATTTT. Amino acids: CASSYLAGGSKDTQYF.

V gene TRBV29-1 combines with J gene TRBJ1-2, with D tentatively TRBD1 (6 bases). V was pared by 7 bases and J by 2 bases, with 17 bases between. CDR1 and CDR2 (germline): SQVTM, ANQGSEA. There are 14 residues in the CDR3. The chain's CDR3 is CSAVLGGGNYGYTF. The DNA for the CDR3 is TGCAGCGCTGTTCTAGGAGGGGGAAACTATGGCTACACCTTC.

This clonotype was picked up one time. One end of the junction varies from germline; a read error may be responsible. The chain uses TRBV5-1 and TRBJ2-3; 8 nucleotides match TRBD2. From germline, CDR1 is SGHRS and CDR2 YFSETQ. This CDR3 has 14 amino acids. As DNA, the CDR3 is TGCGCCAGCAGAGGCGGGAGGAACACAGATACGCAGTTTTTT. This translates into CASRGGRNTDTQFF.

As for this clonotype: The junction departs from germline at one end; a sequencing error may be responsible. This chain joins TRBV12-3 or TRBV12-4 and TRBJ2-3; 7 nucleotides line up with TRBD1. There are 15 residues in the CDR3. The CDR3 DNA follows: TGTGTCAGCAATAACGTCGGACAGGACACAGATACGCAGTATTTT. Amino acids: CVSNNVGQDTDTQYF.

The count of this clonotype is one. It may be a read error: a sequence one base away is much more abundant. This rearrangement joins TRBV29-1 to TRBJ2-7; 10 nucleotides line up with TRBD1. Germline loops: CDR1 SQVTM, CDR2 ANQGSEA. The CDR3 contains 13 residues. The CDR3 sequence: CSVEATGGYKQYF. The CDR3 DNA sequence: TGCAGCGTTGAGGCGACAGGGGGCTACAAGCAGTACTTC.

Details on this clonotype: The junction departs from germline at one end; a sequencing error may be responsible. The chain has TRBV11-2 and TRBJ2-7; 7 positions agree with TRBD2. Germline lookup yields CDR1 SGHAT and CDR2 FQNNGV. The CDR3 consists of 17 residues. CDR3 bases: TGTACCAGCAGTGGGCGATTGGCTGCGGGAGACTCCTACGAGCAGTACTTC. Translated: CTSSGRLAAGDSYEQYF. The full variable domain, with the rest looked up from reference TRBV11-2 and TRBJ2-7, is EAGVAQSPRYKIIEKRQSVAFWCNPISGHATLYWYQQILGQGPKLLIQFQNNGVVDDSQLPKDRFSAERLKGVDSTLKIQPAKLEDSAVYLCTSSGRLAAGDSYEQYFGPGTRLTVT.

The V gene is TRBV7-8, the J gene TRBJ2-1, with 7 positions matching TRBD2. Germline V gives CDR1 SGHVS, CDR2 FQNEAQ. The CDR3 is 15 amino acids. V trimming: 1 base; J trimming: 6 bases; junction bases outside the gene matches: 6. The CDR3 loop reads CASSLGSGTPNEQFF. In DNA, the CDR3 is TGTGCCAGCAGCTTAGGAAGCGGGACCCCCAATGAGCAGTTCTTC.

In its sample, this clonotype was seen many times. The rearrangement joins TRBV11-2 to TRBJ2-1; 7 nucleotides match TRBD2. J gave up 8 bases and V 3 bases, and 7 bases lay outside the gene matches. The CDR3 contains 14 residues. Germline CDR1 SGHAT, CDR2 FQNNGV. CDR3 nucleotides: TGTGCCAGCAGCTTCGGCGGGAGCGGGGATGAGCAGTTCTTC. Translated, it gives CASSFGGSGDEQFF.

Points on this clonotype: A much more abundant neighbour one base away suggests this may be a read error. The chain uses TRBV4-2 and TRBJ2-3; TRBD1 aligns across 7 bases. Germline CDR1 and CDR2: LGHNA and YNFKEQ. There are 15 residues in the CDR3. The CDR3 sequence is CASSQPRTGTDTLYF. Written as DNA, the CDR3 is TGTGCCAGCAGCCAACCGAGAACAGGGACAGATACGCTGTATTTT.